The 22 T cell receptor beta chains given below trace back to one sample, sequenced in a study of shared clonotypes between healthy human individuals. In the naive CD8 group, cells lacked CD45RO and were positively selected for CCR7, so terminally differentiated effector memory CD45RA+ cells were left out. Generated by immunoSEQ multiplex PCR, the TCRdb table keeps only in-frame clones and is missing some. The sample yields about 1,800,000 clones, roughly 95% seen once. Sequencing used naive CD8+ T cells sorted from blood. Source of these receptors: a young man in good health.

The chain links TRBV2 to TRBJ2-7; TRBD2 matches at 11 bases. The CDR3 runs 15 residues. The germline gives CDR1 SNHLY, CDR2 FYNNEI. V gave up 2 bases and J gave up 4 bases; unmatched junction bases: 4. For the CDR3, the DNA is TGTGCCAGCAGTGAACCGGGACTAGCGGATTACGAGCAGTACTTC. This encodes CASSEPGLADYEQYF.

The chain carries TRBV7-2 and TRBJ2-7, with D unresolved. This CDR3 comprises 14 residues. Germline CDR1 reads SGHTA; CDR2 reads FQGNSA. V was clipped by 2 bases and J by 2 bases, with 10 bases between them. The CDR3 DNA sequence: TGTGCCAGCAGCTTACAGAATCCCCCCTACGAGCAGTACTTC. Translated: CASSLQNPPYEQYF. The entire variable domain, with the rest obtained from reference TRBV7-2 and TRBJ2-7, is as follows: GAGVSQSPSNKVTEKGKDVELRCDPISGHTALYWYRQSLGQGLEFLIYFQGNSAPDKSGLPSDRFSAERTGGSVSTLTIQRTQQEDSAVYLCASSLQNPPYEQYFGPGTRLTVT.

The chain links TRBV6-5 to TRBJ1-5, with no clear D. Trimming cost V 0 bases and J 3 bases, with 9 bases left between them. The CDR3 consists of 15 residues. Germline V lookup: CDR1 MNHEY, CDR2 SVGAGI. The CDR3 region has the DNA TGTGCCAGCAGTTACTCCGTTCGAGACAATCAGCCCCAGCATTTT. This sequence encodes CASSYSVRDNQPQHF.

This rearrangement joins TRBV6-1 to TRBJ2-7; the D is unclear. This CDR3 has 13 amino acids. V was cut by 8 bases and J by 1 base, with 12 bases left in between. The germline V gene encodes CDR1 MNHNS and CDR2 SASEGT. CDR3 loop: CASEGPESYEQYF. The CDR3 DNA reads as TGTGCCAGCGAAGGGCCGGAGTCCTACGAGCAGTACTTC.

The rearrangement links TRBV15 to TRBJ2-7, with TRBD1 matching 7 bases. J lost 2 bases, V lost 4 bases, and 8 bases had no gene match. This CDR3 is 15 amino acids long. The germline gives CDR1 LNHNV, CDR2 YYDKDF (reference sequence). CDR3 region: CATSNSGGTTYEQYF. The CDR3 DNA follows: TGTGCCACCAGCAACTCAGGGGGTACCACCTACGAGCAGTACTTC.

The chain couples TRBV28 to TRBJ2-7; D gene uncertain. CDR1 is MDHEN and CDR2 is SYDVKM in the germline V gene. The length of the CDR3 is 15 residues. Between the trimmed V and J ends, which lost 3 bases and 2 bases, there was a span of 14 bases. CDR3 nucleotide sequence: TGTGCCAGCAGTTTCCTCGAGAAGTACCCCTACGAGCAGTACTTC. Translating it yields CASSFLEKYPYEQYF.

In the case of this clone: This CDR3 is also generated by other DNA sequences in the sample. V and J are TRBV27 and TRBJ2-2; a weak D match, TRBD2 (5 bases). The CDR3 extends over 16 amino acids. Germline V gene lookup returns CDR1 MNHEY and CDR2 SMNVEV (reference sequence). The V end was cut by 3 bases, the J end by 2 bases, with 13 bases between. The CDR3 reads CASSFSAGENTGELFF. CDR3 DNA sequence: TGTGCCAGCAGTTTTAGCGCAGGAGAAAACACCGGGGAGCTGTTTTTT.

A remark on this clone: The sample holds other DNA sequences that translate to the same CDR3. The V and J genes are TRBV7-9 and TRBJ2-2, with D perhaps matching TRBD2 (6 bases). This CDR3 region has 13 residues. Germline V gene sequence: CDR1 SEHNR, CDR2 FQNEAQ (reference sequence). Trimming removed 3 bases at V and 5 bases at J, with 7 bases between. This CDR3 is CASSLGGTGELFF. The DNA for the CDR3 is TGTGCCAGCAGCTTGGGGGGTACCGGGGAGCTGTTTTTT. Based on the CDR3 plus reference TRBV7-9 and TRBJ2-2, the full variable domain is DTGVSQNPRHKITKRGQNVTFRCDPISEHNRLYWYRQTLGQGPEFLTYFQNEAQLEKSRLLSDRFSAERPKGSFSTLEIQRTEQGDSAMYLCASSLGGTGELFFGEGSRLTVL.

About this clone itself: Other DNA sequences from this sample encode an identical CDR3 as well. The V gene is TRBV19, the J gene TRBJ2-7; the match to TRBD1 covers 8 bases. Trimming removed 5 bases from V and 2 bases from J; junction bases left unmatched: 5. The CDR3 sequence is 14 residues long. Germline lookup yields CDR1 LNHDA and CDR2 SQIVND (reference sequence). CDR3 amino acids: CASSAGQGPYEQYF. For the CDR3, the DNA is TGTGCCAGTAGTGCTGGACAGGGCCCCTACGAGCAGTACTTC.

The gene calls are TRBV4-3 and TRBJ1-2; TRBD1 matches 8 bases. Trimming at V came to 3 bases and at J to 1 base, leaving 7 bases not matched to a gene. In germline, CDR1 is LGHNA, CDR2 YSLEER. CDR3 length equals 16 residues. The DNA for the CDR3 is TGCGCCAGCAGCCACCTCGGGGGACAGGATAACTATGGCTACACCTTC. Translated, it gives CASSHLGGQDNYGYTF.

The chain has TRBV2 and TRBJ2-7, with TRBD2 identical over 10 bases. V gave up 1 base and J gave up 1 base; unmatched junction bases: 4. CDR1 and CDR2 (germline): SNHLY, FYNNEI. This CDR3 spans 16 amino acids. CDR3 sequence: CASSEGDSGRSYEQYF. As DNA, the CDR3 is TGTGCCAGCAGTGAAGGAGATAGCGGGAGGTCCTACGAGCAGTACTTC.

Here the CDR3 reads CASSFLRAEKLFF. CDR3 nucleotide sequence: TGTGCCAGCAGTTTTCTCCGGGCGGAAAAACTGTTTTTT. The J gene is TRBJ1-4, the V gene TRBV28; D remains ambiguous. Deletions cut 3 bases from V and 8 bases from J, with 10 bases between. The CDR3 totals 13 residues. Germline CDR1 and CDR2: MDHEN and SYDVKM.

This chain uses TRBV25-1 with TRBJ2-7; TRBD2 matches 8 bases. CDR1 is MGHDK, CDR2 SYGVNS, per germline. This CDR3 contains 15 residues. Trimming removed 4 bases from V and 3 bases from J; junction bases left unmatched: 8. CDR3 sequence: CASSAQAGVLYEQYF. The CDR3 DNA is TGTGCCAGCAGTGCCCAAGCGGGAGTACTCTACGAGCAGTACTTC.

This clone was picked up one time. Distinct nucleotide sequences in the sample also encode this CDR3. The chain links TRBV7-9 to TRBJ2-7; 7 bases fit TRBD1. V shed 6 bases and J 4 bases; nucleotides not matched to a gene: 9. This CDR3 is 14 amino acids long. Germline CDR1 and CDR2: SEHNR and FQNEAQ (reference sequence). CDR3 region: CASSEPGQTYEQYF. In nucleotides, the CDR3 is TGTGCCAGCAGTGAGCCGGGACAGACATACGAGCAGTACTTC.

The chain recombines TRBV28 with TRBJ1-1; 9 bases align to TRBD1. This CDR3 contains 16 residues. V lost 3 bases to trimming and J lost 5 bases; unmatched junction nucleotides: 10. Germline values: CDR1 MDHEN, CDR2 SYDVKM. The CDR3 is CASSFQQDRGWTEAFF. The CDR3 region has the DNA TGTGCCAGCAGTTTCCAGCAGGACAGGGGATGGACTGAAGCTTTCTTT.

This clone was detected once. The chain carries TRBV13 and TRBJ2-6; 9 bases line up with TRBD2. With V trimmed by 5 bases and J by 0 bases, 5 bases remained unmatched. The CDR3 loop spans 17 amino acids. The germline V gene encodes CDR1 PRHDT and CDR2 FYEKMQ (reference sequence). This CDR3 is CASSPGLAYSGANVLTF. The CDR3 nucleotides read TGTGCCAGCAGCCCGGGACTAGCCTACTCTGGGGCCAACGTCCTGACTTTC.

The chain is built from TRBV4-1 and TRBJ2-5; 10 nucleotides match TRBD1. Per germline, CDR1 MGHRA and CDR2 YSYEKL. CDR3 length: 16 residues. The V gene end was trimmed by 4 bases and the J gene end by 4 bases; junction bases not matched to a gene: 9. For the CDR3, the DNA is TGCGCCAGCAGCCTACTGGACAGGGGGAGTCGAGAGACCCAGTACTTC. Protein sequence: CASSLLDRGSRETQYF.

The genes are TRBV10-1 and TRBJ1-2; TRBD1 is a possible D gene (5 bases). CDR3 length: 13 residues. Trimming shortened V by 7 bases and J by 4 bases, and 13 bases separated the two germline ends. In germline, CDR1 is WNHNN, CDR2 SYGVQD (reference sequence). The CDR3 is CASTGECGYGYTF. As DNA, the CDR3 is TGCGCCAGCACGGGGGAGTGTGGCTATGGCTACACCTTC.

The chain couples TRBV7-9 to TRBJ1-1, with D possibly being TRBD1 (6 bases). Germline V lookup: CDR1 SEHNR, CDR2 FQNEAQ (reference sequence). There are 17 residues in the CDR3. V dropped 5 bases and J dropped 4 bases, with 23 bases sitting between them. DNA of the CDR3: TGTGCCAGCAGCACCCGGCCAGGGGAGTTCGGGGTCACTGAAGCTTTCTTT. It encodes CASSTRPGEFGVTEAFF.

The V call is TRBV5-4, the J call TRBJ1-1; D gene unclear. The CDR3 loop spans 13 amino acids. The V gene lost 0 bases and the J gene lost 8 bases, with 11 bases spanning the gap. The V gene's germline CDR1 is SGHNT and CDR2 YYREEE (reference sequence). This CDR3 is CASSLDRVGEAFF. For the CDR3, the DNA is TGTGCCAGCAGCTTGGATCGGGTCGGCGAAGCTTTCTTT.

The rearrangement links TRBV7-9 to TRBJ1-1; D gene uncertain. V dropped 2 bases and J dropped 5 bases, with 9 bases sitting between them. The CDR3 runs 13 residues. Germline lookup yields CDR1 SEHNR and CDR2 FQNEAQ (reference sequence). The CDR3 DNA reads TGTGCCAGCAGCTTAATTAGGCAAACTGAAGCTTTCTTT. Protein product: CASSLIRQTEAFF.

The V call is TRBV15, the J call TRBJ2-1, with TRBD2 matching 7 bases. J was trimmed by 2 bases and V by 8 bases; bases with no gene match: 6. This CDR3 is 14 amino acids long. Germline assignment: CDR1 LNHNV and CDR2 YYDKDF (reference sequence). CDR3 sequence reads: CATASGRAYNEQFF. CDR3 nucleotide sequence: TGTGCCACCGCCTCAGGGAGGGCCTACAATGAGCAGTTCTTC.